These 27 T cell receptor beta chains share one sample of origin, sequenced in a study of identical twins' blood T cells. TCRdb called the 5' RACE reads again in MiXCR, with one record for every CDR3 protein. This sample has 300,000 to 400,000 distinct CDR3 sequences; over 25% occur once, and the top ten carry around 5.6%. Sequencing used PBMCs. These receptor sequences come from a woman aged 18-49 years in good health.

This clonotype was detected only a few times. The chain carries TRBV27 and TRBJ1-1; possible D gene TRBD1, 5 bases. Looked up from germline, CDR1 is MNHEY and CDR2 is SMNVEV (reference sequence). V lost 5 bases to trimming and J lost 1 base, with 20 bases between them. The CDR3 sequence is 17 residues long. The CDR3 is CASSRAPLGGENTEAFF. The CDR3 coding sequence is TGTGCCAGCAGTCGCGCCCCTCTGGGGGGAGAGAACACTGAAGCTTTCTTT.

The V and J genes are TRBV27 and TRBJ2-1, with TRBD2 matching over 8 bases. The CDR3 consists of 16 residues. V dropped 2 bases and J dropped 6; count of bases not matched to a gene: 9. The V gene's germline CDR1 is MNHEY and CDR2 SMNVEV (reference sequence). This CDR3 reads CASSLLGSGMLNEQFF. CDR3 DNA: TGTGCCAGCAGTTTACTCGGTAGCGGGATGCTCAATGAGCAGTTCTTC.

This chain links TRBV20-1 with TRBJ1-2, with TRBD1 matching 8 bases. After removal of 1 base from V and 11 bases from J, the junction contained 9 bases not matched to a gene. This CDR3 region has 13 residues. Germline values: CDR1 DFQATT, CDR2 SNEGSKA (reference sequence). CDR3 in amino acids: CSARGQGAGRYTF. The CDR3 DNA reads TGCAGTGCTAGAGGCCAGGGGGCGGGCAGGTACACCTTC.

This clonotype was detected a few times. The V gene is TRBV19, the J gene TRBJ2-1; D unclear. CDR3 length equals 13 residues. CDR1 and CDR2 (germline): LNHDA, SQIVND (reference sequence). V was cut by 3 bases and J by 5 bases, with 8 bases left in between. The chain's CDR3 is CASSMVRDNEQFF. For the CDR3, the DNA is TGTGCCAGTAGTATGGTAAGGGACAATGAGCAGTTCTTC.

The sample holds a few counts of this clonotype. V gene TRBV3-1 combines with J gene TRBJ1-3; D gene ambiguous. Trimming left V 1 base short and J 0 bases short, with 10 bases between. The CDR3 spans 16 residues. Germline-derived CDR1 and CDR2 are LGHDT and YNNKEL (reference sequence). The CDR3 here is CASSQVYTRSGNTIYF. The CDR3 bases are TGTGCCAGCAGCCAAGTTTATACTCGCTCTGGAAACACCATATATTTT.

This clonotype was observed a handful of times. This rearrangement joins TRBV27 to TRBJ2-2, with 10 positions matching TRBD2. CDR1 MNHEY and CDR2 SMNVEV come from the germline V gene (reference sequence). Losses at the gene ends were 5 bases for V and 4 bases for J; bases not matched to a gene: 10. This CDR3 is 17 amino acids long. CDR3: CASSPLAGVISTGELFF. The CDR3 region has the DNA TGTGCCAGCAGTCCTCTAGCGGGAGTAATATCCACCGGGGAGCTGTTTTTT.

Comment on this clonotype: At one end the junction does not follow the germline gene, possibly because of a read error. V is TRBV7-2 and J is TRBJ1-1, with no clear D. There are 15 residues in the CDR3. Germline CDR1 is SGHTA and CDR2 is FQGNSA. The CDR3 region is CASGLGWVMNTGAFF. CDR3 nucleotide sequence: TGTGCCAGCGGCTTAGGTTGGGTGATGAACACTGGAGCTTTCTTT.

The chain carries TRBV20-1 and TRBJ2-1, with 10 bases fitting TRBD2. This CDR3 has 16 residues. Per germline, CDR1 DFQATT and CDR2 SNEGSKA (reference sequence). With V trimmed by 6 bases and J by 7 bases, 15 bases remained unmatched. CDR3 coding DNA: TGCAGTGCCACGGGCCCCCTCACTAGCGGGGCGAATGAGCAGTTCTTC. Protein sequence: CSATGPLTSGANEQFF.

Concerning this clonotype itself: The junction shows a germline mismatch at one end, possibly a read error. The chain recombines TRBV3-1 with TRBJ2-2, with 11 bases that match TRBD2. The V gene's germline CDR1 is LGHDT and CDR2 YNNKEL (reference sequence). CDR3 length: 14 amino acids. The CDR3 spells CASDLAGGTGELVF. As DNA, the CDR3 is TGTGCCAGCGACCTAGCGGGGGGCACCGGGGAGCTGGTTTTT.

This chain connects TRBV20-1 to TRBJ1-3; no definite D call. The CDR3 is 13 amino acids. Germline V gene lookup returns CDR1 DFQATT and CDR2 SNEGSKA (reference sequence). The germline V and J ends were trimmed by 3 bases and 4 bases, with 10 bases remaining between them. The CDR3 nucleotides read TGCAGTGCTAGCTCCAGAAACGGAAACACCATATATTTT. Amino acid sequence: CSASSRNGNTIYF.

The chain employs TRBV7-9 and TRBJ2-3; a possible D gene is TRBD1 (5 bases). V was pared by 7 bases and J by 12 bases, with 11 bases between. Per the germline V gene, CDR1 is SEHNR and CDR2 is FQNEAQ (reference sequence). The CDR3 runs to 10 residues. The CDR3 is CASTRQSQYF. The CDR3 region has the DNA TGTGCCAGCACCCGACAGTCCCAGTATTTT. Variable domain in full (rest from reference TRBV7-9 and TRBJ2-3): DTGVSQNPRHKITKRGQNVTFRCDPISEHNRLYWYRQTLGQGPEFLTYFQNEAQLEKSRLLSDRFSAERPKGSFSTLEIQRTEQGDSAMYLCASTRQSQYFGPGTRLTVL.

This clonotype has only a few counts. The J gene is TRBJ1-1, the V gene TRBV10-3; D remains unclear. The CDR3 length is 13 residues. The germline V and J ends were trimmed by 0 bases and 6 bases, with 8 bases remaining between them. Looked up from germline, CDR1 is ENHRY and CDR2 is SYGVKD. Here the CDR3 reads CAISESAYPEAFF. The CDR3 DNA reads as TGTGCCATCAGTGAGTCGGCCTATCCTGAAGCTTTCTTT.

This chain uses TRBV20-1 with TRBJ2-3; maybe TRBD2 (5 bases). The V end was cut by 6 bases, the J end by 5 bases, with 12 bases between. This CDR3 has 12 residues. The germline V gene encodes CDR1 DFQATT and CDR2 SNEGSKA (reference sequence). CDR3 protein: CSAPDWGDTQYF. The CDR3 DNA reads TGCAGTGCGCCGGACTGGGGAGATACGCAGTATTTT.

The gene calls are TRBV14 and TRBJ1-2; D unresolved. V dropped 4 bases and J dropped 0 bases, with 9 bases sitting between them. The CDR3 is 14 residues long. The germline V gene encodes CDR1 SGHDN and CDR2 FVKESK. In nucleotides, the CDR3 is TGTGCCAGCAGCCCCAGCGCGACTAACTATGGCTACACCTTC. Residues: CASSPSATNYGYTF. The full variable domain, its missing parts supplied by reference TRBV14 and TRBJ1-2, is EAGVTQFPSHSVIEKGQTVTLRCDPISGHDNLYWYRRVMGKEIKFLLHFVKESKQDESGMPNNRFLAERTGGTYSTLKVQPAELEDSGVYFCASSPSATNYGYTFGSGTRLTVV.

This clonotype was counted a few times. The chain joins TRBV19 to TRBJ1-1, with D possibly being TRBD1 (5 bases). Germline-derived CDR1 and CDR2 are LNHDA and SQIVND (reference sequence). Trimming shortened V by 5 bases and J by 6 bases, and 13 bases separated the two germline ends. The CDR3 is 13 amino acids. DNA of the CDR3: TGTGCCAGTAGTGCTGGAATGGGACCTGAAGCTTTCTTT. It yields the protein CASSAGMGPEAFF.

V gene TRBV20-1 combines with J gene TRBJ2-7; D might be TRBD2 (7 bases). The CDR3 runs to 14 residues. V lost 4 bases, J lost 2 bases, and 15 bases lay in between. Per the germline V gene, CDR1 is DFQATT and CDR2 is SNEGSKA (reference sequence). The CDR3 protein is CSAIYGGLTYEQYF. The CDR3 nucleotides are TGCAGTGCTATATACGGGGGGCTAACCTACGAGCAGTACTTC.

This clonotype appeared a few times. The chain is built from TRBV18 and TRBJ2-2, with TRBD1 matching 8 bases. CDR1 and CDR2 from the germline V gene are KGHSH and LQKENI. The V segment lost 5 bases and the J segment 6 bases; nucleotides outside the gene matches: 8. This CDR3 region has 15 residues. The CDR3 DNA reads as TGTGCCAGCTCAACCGGGACAGGCTCTGCCGGGGAGCTGTTTTTT. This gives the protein CASSTGTGSAGELFF.

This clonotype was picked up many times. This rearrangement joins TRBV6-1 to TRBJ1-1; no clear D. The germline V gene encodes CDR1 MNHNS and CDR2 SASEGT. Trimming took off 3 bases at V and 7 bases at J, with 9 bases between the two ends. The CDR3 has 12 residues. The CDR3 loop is CASSDLGIEAFF. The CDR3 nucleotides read TGTGCCAGCAGTGATTTAGGGATTGAAGCTTTCTTT.

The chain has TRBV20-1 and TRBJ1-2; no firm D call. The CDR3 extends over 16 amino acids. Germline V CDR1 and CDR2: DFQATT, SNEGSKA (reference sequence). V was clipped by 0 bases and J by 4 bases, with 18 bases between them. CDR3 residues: CSARDESGPTFYGYTF. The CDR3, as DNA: TGCAGTGCTAGAGATGAGTCCGGGCCCACTTTCTATGGCTACACCTTC.

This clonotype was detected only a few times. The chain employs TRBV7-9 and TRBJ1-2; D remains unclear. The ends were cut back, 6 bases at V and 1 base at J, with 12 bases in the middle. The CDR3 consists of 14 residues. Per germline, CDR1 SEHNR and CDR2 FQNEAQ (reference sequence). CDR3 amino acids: CASSLPTGNYGYTF. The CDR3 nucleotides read TGTGCCAGCAGTTTACCTACCGGTAACTATGGCTACACCTTC. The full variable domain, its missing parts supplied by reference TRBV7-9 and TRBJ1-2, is DTGVSQNPRHKITKRGQNVTFRCDPISEHNRLYWYRQTLGQGPEFLTYFQNEAQLEKSRLLSDRFSAERPKGSFSTLEIQRTEQGDSAMYLCASSLPTGNYGYTFGSGTRLTVV.

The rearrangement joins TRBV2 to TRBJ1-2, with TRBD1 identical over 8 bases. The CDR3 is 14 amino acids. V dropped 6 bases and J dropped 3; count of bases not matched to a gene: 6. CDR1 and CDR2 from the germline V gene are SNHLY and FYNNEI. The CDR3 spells CASSPDRVHYGYTF. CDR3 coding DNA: TGTGCCAGCAGCCCGGACAGGGTTCACTATGGCTACACCTTC.

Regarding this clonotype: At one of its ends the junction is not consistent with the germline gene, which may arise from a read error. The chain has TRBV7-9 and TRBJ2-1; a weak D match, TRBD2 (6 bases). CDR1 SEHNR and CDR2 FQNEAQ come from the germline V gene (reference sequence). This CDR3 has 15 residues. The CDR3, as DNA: TGTGCCGGCAGCTCTCCTCTGGGAGGTCGTGTTGAGCAGTTCTTC. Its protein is CAGSSPLGGRVEQFF.

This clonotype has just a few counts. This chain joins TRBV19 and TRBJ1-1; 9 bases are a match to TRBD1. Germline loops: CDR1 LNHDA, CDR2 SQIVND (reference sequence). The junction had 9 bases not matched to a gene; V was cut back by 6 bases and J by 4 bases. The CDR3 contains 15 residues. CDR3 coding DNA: TGTGCCAGTAGGGTAACAGGGGGCGCAGGCACTGAAGCTTTCTTT. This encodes CASRVTGGAGTEAFF.

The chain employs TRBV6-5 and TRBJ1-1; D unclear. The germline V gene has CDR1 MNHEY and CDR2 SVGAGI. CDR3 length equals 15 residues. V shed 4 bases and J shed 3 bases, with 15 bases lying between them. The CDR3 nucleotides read TGTGCCAGCAGTTCGCCCGTGGGAAGGGACACTGAAGCTTTCTTT. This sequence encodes CASSSPVGRDTEAFF.

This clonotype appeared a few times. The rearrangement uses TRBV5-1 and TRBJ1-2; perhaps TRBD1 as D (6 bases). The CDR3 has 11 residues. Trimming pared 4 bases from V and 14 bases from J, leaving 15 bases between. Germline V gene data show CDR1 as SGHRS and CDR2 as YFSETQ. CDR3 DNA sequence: TGCGCCAGCAGCCTCGGGACAAAGATTACCTTC. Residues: CASSLGTKITF.

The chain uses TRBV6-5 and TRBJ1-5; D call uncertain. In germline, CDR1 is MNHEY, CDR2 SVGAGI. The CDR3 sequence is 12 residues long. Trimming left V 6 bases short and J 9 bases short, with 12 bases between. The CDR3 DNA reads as TGTGCCAGCAGCACCACTGCAGGGCCCCAGCATTTT. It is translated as CASSTTAGPQHF.

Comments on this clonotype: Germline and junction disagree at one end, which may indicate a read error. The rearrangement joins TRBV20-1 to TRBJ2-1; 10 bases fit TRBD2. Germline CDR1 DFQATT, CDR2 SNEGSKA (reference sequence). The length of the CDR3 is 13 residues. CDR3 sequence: CGAWTSGFNEQFF. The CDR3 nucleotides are TGCGGTGCCTGGACTAGCGGCTTCAATGAGCAGTTCTTC.